This TCR beta chain derives from a study of T cells in localized non-small cell lung cancer. Clones were read by immunoSEQ multiplex PCR, and TCRdb kept only the in-frame ones, dropping some. Found here are roughly 21,000 clones, roughly 84% of them singletons; the top ten hold roughly 2.2%. This CDR3 is 14 amino acids long. Germline CDR1 SGHAT, CDR2 FQNNGV. V lost 5 bases and J 2 bases, leaving 12 bases between the germline ends. This material consisted of peripheral blood, taken before any cancer treatment. The sequence was collected from a man between 40 and 70 years old with stage I lung adenocarcinoma. The V gene is TRBV11-2, the J gene TRBJ2-5; D is uncertain. The CDR3 loop reads CASSPMTIQETQYF. For the CDR3, the DNA is TGTGCCAGCAGCCCGATGACCATACAAGAGACCCAGTACTTC.